The rows below give T cell receptor beta chains drawn from one sample of a study of shared clonotypes between healthy human individuals. Here immunoSEQ multiplex PCR was the method, and the copy in TCRdb shows in-frame clones only, minus some. The sample shows over a million clones, approximately 97% of them seen only once. Specimen: naive CD4+ T cells sorted from blood. Every receptor here comes from a man aged 25-45 years in good health. Each CDR3 is given with its conserved first and last residue. A D gene is named only where the DNA matches it firmly. Size tells how often a clone was seen (once, few, many) or the class of an expanded clone, and some rows leave it out.

TRBJ1-2,TRBV5-1,NA,TRBD1,CASSLGTGGVDGYTF
TRBJ1-1,TRBV7-8,NA,NA,CASSLSQGPEAFF
TRBJ2-7,TRBV30,NA,TRBD2,CAWIRLAGGDEQYF
TRBJ1-1,TRBV19,NA,NA,CASSMNRRRSEAFF
TRBJ2-2,TRBV9,NA,TRBD2,CASSSIGLADYTGELFF
TRBJ1-3,TRBV19,NA,NA,CASSSGTSGNTIYF
TRBJ2-1,TRBV29-1,NA,NA,CSGTWGRDSEQFF
TRBJ2-3,TRBV10-2,NA,TRBD1,CASSGQAITDTQYF
TRBJ1-1,TRBV9,NA,NA,CASSSPEDRFMNTEAFF
TRBJ2-3,TRBV15,NA,NA,CATSREYTDTQYF
TRBJ2-5,TRBV5-1,once,TRBD2,CASSPEVLAGGGETQYF
TRBJ1-2,TRBV6-1,NA,NA,CASRIDNAPNYGYTF
TRBJ2-2,TRBV5-1,NA,NA,CASSLLGGANTGELFF
TRBJ2-1,TRBV28,NA,TRBD2,CASSLWGSGLGGYNEQFF
TRBJ2-7,TRBV2,NA,NA,CASSYGTLTYYEQYF
TRBJ2-7,TRBV28,NA,TRBD1,CASSPRTGGAYEQYF
TRBJ2-5,TRBV18,NA,NA,CASSPRDPGQETQYF
TRBJ2-1,TRBV11-2,NA,TRBD2,CASSSRIAGRYNEQFF
TRBJ1-4,TRBV25-1,NA,NA,CASSVPPNEKLFF
TRBJ1-3,TRBV2,NA,NA,CATSQGFRDTIYF
TRBJ2-1,TRBV10-1,NA,TRBD1,CASSESRGPGQGARNEQFF
TRBJ1-2,TRBV28,NA,NA,CASRPTGRDYGYTF
TRBJ2-3,TRBV13,once,NA,CASSLRSSTDTQYF
TRBJ2-1,TRBV7-3,NA,NA,CASSLDLENEQFF
TRBJ2-7,TRBV9,NA,TRBD2,CASSVGVTSGEQYF
TRBJ2-7,TRBV11-3,NA,TRBD1,CASSLTGEGYEQYF
TRBJ2-5,TRBV2,once,NA,CASTPGLGGGTQYF
TRBJ2-5,TRBV27,once,NA,CASSFAGSRWTQYF
TRBJ2-1,TRBV7-2,NA,NA,CASSLGLAIDEQFF
TRBJ2-7,TRBV2,NA,TRBD2,CASSVLAGVSEQYF
TRBJ2-3,TRBV5-1,NA,NA,CASSPKVKVGTDTQYF
TRBJ2-7,TRBV6-5,NA,NA,CASSSETGSYEQYF
TRBJ2-7,TRBV7-9,NA,NA,CASSFYALTFGPSSYEQYF
TRBJ2-7,TRBV6-5,NA,NA,CASSSDGGAVYEQYF
TRBJ2-7,TRBV4-1,few,TRBD1,CASSQQPRDRGPYEQYF
TRBJ2-7,TRBV10-3,NA,TRBD2,CASNGGRRGGLSDEQYF
TRBJ2-7,TRBV25-1,NA,TRBD1,CASSVGGSERYEQYF
TRBJ2-1,TRBV6-1,once,TRBD2,CASSPPGLARNEQFF
TRBJ2-1,TRBV29-1,NA,TRBD1,CSVQRDRGYNEQFF
TRBJ2-1,TRBV25-1,NA,NA,CASSQNPGTGNEQFF
TRBJ2-1,TRBV5-4,NA,TRBD2,CASSFGLAGRNEQFF
TRBJ1-4,TRBV5-1,once,NA,CASSFRQGARSEKLFF
TRBJ2-1,TRBV7-6,NA,TRBD2,CASSPSGMPLGKQFF
TRBJ2-3,TRBV7-9,NA,TRBD2,CASSPSGGRTDTQYF
TRBJ2-7,TRBV7-8,NA,TRBD2,CASSWGLVSAYEQYF
TRBJ2-1,TRBV5-6,NA,NA,CASSLGASSYNEQFF
TRBJ1-1,TRBV6-1,once,NA,CASSEAHSEAFF
TRBJ1-3,TRBV6-1,once,NA,CASSLDDSSGNTIYF
TRBJ2-3,TRBV12-5,NA,TRBD1,CASGLFDGDGRTGGPTDTQYF
TRBJ2-2,TRBV6-5,NA,TRBD1,CASREDRGAGELFF
TRBJ2-3,TRBV10-3,once,TRBD2,CAISGLAGQGTDTQYF
TRBJ2-5,TRBV28,NA,TRBD2,CASSPRGAGVETQYF